Listed below are T cell receptor beta chains from one sample, sequenced in a study of T cell responses to AZD1222 COVID-19 vaccine. Assay used: immunoSEQ multiplex PCR; TCRdb lists only in-frame clones, some missing. The sample has about 180,000 clones; approximately 90% are singletons. The sequences come from peripheral blood, collected on day 0 of AZD1222 vaccination. The origin of the receptors is an adult in good health. Each CDR3 is given with its conserved first and last residue. D genes are given only for firm matches. Part of the rows lack a size; the others show once, few, many or a class for expanded clones.

>TRBJ2-3|.|TRBV15|.
CATSRPVGGTQYF
TGTGCCACCAGCAGACCCGTTGGAGGTACGCAGTATTTT
>TRBJ1-5|TRBD1|TRBV19|.
CASSIEGGGRQPQHF
TGTGCCAGTAGTATTGAGGGAGGGGGCCGTCAGCCCCAGCATTTT
>TRBJ1-4|.|TRBV7-2|.
CASSRSSSTNEKLFF
TGTGCCAGCAGCAGGAGCAGTTCAACTAATGAAAAACTGTTTTTT
>TRBJ1-3|.|TRBV27|once
CASSPGFSGNTIYF
TGTGCCAGCAGTCCCGGTTTCTCTGGAAACACCATATATTTT
>TRBJ1-3|.|TRBV19|.
CASSIDGSSGNTIYF
TGTGCCAGTAGTATCGACGGCAGCTCTGGAAACACCATATATTTT
>TRBJ2-5|.|TRBV27|.
CASSLGVARETQYF
TGTGCCAGCAGCCTAGGGGTAGCTCGGGAGACCCAGTACTTC
>TRBJ2-7|.|TRBV7-9|few
CASGDGSYEQYF
TGTGCCAGCGGGGACGGATCCTACGAGCAGTACTTC
>TRBJ1-5|.|TRBV5-6|.
CASSFRVSNQPQHF
TGTGCCAGCAGCTTCAGAGTTAGCAATCAGCCCCAGCATTTT
>TRBJ2-1|TRBD2|TRBV5-4|.
CASSPKVAGDYNEQFF
TGTGCCAGCAGCCCCAAGGTTGCGGGAGATTACAATGAGCAGTTCTTC
>TRBJ2-3|TRBD2|TRBV2|.
CASSLLASGGADTQYF
TGTGCCAGCAGTCTCCTGGCTAGCGGGGGGGCAGATACGCAGTATTTT
>TRBJ1-1|.|TRBV7-9|.
CASSAGWGTAEAFF
TGTGCCAGCAGCGCCGGATGGGGTACCGCTGAAGCTTTCTTT
>TRBJ1-1|TRBD1|TRBV5-1|.
CASSPPDRGTEAFF
TGCGCCAGCAGCCCGCCGGACAGGGGCACTGAAGCTTTCTTT
>TRBJ2-7|TRBD1|TRBV27|.
CASSFKGGQGNSYEQYF
TGTGCCAGCAGTTTTAAGGGGGGACAGGGGAACTCCTACGAGCAGTACTTC
>TRBJ2-2|.|TRBV28|.
CASSPRDGRFPGELFF
TGTGCCAGCAGTCCCCGGGACGGGAGATTCCCCGGGGAGCTGTTTTTT
>TRBJ1-1|.|TRBV9|.
CASSVVLQSEAFF
TGTGCCAGCAGCGTAGTTCTTCAGAGTGAAGCTTTCTTT
>TRBJ2-1|TRBD2|TRBV6-1|.
CASSEGLVLGNEQFF
TGTGCCAGCAGTGAGGGACTAGTTTTGGGCAATGAGCAGTTCTTC
>TRBJ2-1|.|TRBV5-4|.
CASSLGSGQPAGNEQFF
TGTGCCAGCAGCTTAGGTTCGGGCCAACCTGCTGGCAATGAGCAGTTCTTC
>TRBJ2-1|TRBD2|TRBV28|few
CASSAWGAGESNEQFF
TGTGCCAGCAGCGCGTGGGGAGCGGGAGAATCCAATGAGCAGTTCTTC
>TRBJ1-2|.|TRBV27|.
CASSLGRGYGYTF
TGTGCCAGCAGTTTGGGAAGAGGCTATGGCTACACCTTC
>TRBJ1-1|.|TRBV7-3|.
CASSLFSGKTEAFF
TGTGCCAGCAGCTTATTTTCGGGGAAGACTGAAGCTTTCTTT
>TRBJ1-1|.|TRBV2|.
CASSGTTEAFF
TGTGCCAGCAGTGGGACCACTGAAGCTTTCTTT
>TRBJ2-1|TRBD2|TRBV10-2|.
CASTGGLAGGNEQFF
TGCGCCAGCACCGGAGGACTAGCGGGAGGGAATGAGCAGTTCTTC
>TRBJ2-5|.|TRBV20-1|.
CSAPHMETQYF
TGCAGTGCTCCACACATGGAGACCCAGTACTTC
>TRBJ1-1|.|TRBV6-2/TRBV6-3|.
CASSYGGRTEAFF
TGTGCCAGCAGTTACGGGGGGAGGACTGAAGCTTTCTTT
>TRBJ2-3|TRBD2|TRBV28|.
CASTVAGALSTDTQYF
TGTGCCAGCACCGTAGCGGGAGCCCTTAGCACAGATACGCAGTATTTT
>TRBJ2-1|.|TRBV6-4|.
CASSAPLSSYNEQFF
TGTGCCAGCAGTGCCCCCCTTAGCTCCTACAATGAGCAGTTCTTC
>TRBJ2-7|TRBD1|TRBV2|.
CASSVGTGHEQYF
TGTGCCAGCAGTGTCGGGACAGGGCACGAGCAGTACTTC
>TRBJ2-5|.|TRBV5-5|.
CASSSDWKETQYF
TGTGCCAGCAGTTCGGACTGGAAAGAGACCCAGTACTTC
>TRBJ1-1|.|TRBV6-5|.
CASSYRGIEAFF
TGTGCCAGCAGTTACCGAGGGATTGAAGCTTTCTTT
>TRBJ2-5|.|TRBV5-1|.
CASSVTAGRETQYF
TGCGCCAGTTCTGTGACTGCGGGAAGGGAGACCCAGTACTTC
>TRBJ2-5|TRBD1|TRBV19|few
CASSTRADREGVETQYF
TGTGCCAGTAGTACCCGAGCGGACAGGGAAGGGGTAGAGACCCAGTACTTC
>TRBJ1-5|TRBD1|TRBV7-2|.
CASSLLQGANQPQHF
TGTGCCAGCAGCTTACTACAGGGGGCCAATCAGCCCCAGCATTTT
>TRBJ2-3|.|TRBV27|.
CASSLGGMGTDTQYF
TGTGCCAGCAGTTTAGGTGGAATGGGTACAGATACGCAGTATTTT
>TRBJ2-1|TRBD1|TRBV14|.
CASSQEGTGINEQFF
TGTGCCAGCAGCCAAGAAGGGACAGGGATTAATGAGCAGTTCTTC
>TRBJ2-3|TRBD2|TRBV10-1|.
CASSARLAGGTDTQYF
TGCGCCAGCAGTGCTCGGCTAGCGGGGGGAACAGATACGCAGTATTTT
>TRBJ2-7|.|TRBV18|.
CASSVSIDGGEQYF
TGTGCCAGCTCAGTCAGTATCGACGGCGGCGAGCAGTACTTC
>TRBJ2-1|.|TRBV19|.
CASSIRAGRTYNEQFF
TGTGCCAGTAGTATTAGGGCGGGGAGGACATACAATGAGCAGTTCTTC
>TRBJ1-5|.|TRBV6-5|.
CASSSRTGEQPQHF
TGTGCCAGCAGTTCCCGGACGGGGGAGCAGCCCCAGCATTTT
>TRBJ2-5|TRBD2|TRBV5-1|.
CASSFAGEETQYF
TGCGCCAGCAGCTTTGCGGGGGAAGAGACCCAGTACTTC
>TRBJ2-3|TRBD2|TRBV23-1|once
CASSQSAPSGRFADTQYF
TGCGCCAGCAGTCAATCTGCCCCCAGCGGGAGGTTCGCAGATACGCAGTATTTT
>TRBJ1-3|.|TRBV6-1|once
CASSEQKGGNTIYF
TGTGCCAGCAGTGAACAAAAGGGTGGAAACACCATATATTTT
>TRBJ2-3|.|TRBV6-2/TRBV6-3|.
CASSSHGTGFTDTQYF
TGTGCCAGCAGTTCCCACGGGACGGGCTTCACAGATACGCAGTATTTT
>TRBJ1-1|.|TRBV28|.
CASTRWGGVGTEAFF
TGTGCCAGCACTCGATGGGGTGGGGTTGGCACTGAAGCTTTCTTT
>TRBJ2-1|.|TRBV5-6|.
CASSLATTNEQFF
TGTGCCAGCAGCTTGGCAACCACCAATGAGCAGTTCTTC
>TRBJ2-1|.|TRBV2|.
CASSDGSGAYNEQFF
TGTGCCAGCAGTGACGGATCGGGAGCGTACAATGAGCAGTTCTTC
>TRBJ2-5|.|TRBV6-2/TRBV6-3|.
CASSSHPDRIGKETQYF
TGTGCCAGCAGTTCGCACCCCGACCGTATAGGGAAAGAGACCCAGTACTTC
>TRBJ2-1|TRBD2|TRBV5-6|few
CASSFSGRVREQFF
TGTGCCAGCAGCTTTAGCGGGAGGGTACGGGAGCAGTTCTTC
>TRBJ1-3|.|TRBV18|.
CASSPTKLGGSGNTIYF
TGTGCCAGCTCACCTACGAAACTCGGGGGCTCTGGAAACACCATATATTTT
>TRBJ1-2|TRBD1|TRBV4-3|.
CASSQVIVTGREGYTF
TGCGCCAGCAGCCAAGTTATCGTGACAGGGCGGGAAGGCTACACCTTC
>TRBJ1-5|.|TRBV9|.
CASSSGGAQHF
TGTGCCAGCAGCAGTGGGGGGGCCCAGCATTTT
>TRBJ1-4|.|TRBV28|.
CASSLSRAATNEKLFF
TGTGCCAGCAGTTTGAGCAGGGCTGCAACTAATGAAAAACTGTTTTTT
>TRBJ1-2|TRBD1|TRBV2|.
CASSEGGQYYGYTF
TGTGCCAGCAGTGAAGGGGGACAGTACTATGGCTACACCTTC
>TRBJ1-6|.|TRBV10-2|.
CASSETGDVNSPLHF
TGCGCCAGCAGTGAGACGGGGGACGTTAATTCACCCCTCCACTTT
>TRBJ2-1|TRBD2|TRBV5-5|.
CASGPSGSSYNEQFF
TGTGCCAGCGGCCCTAGCGGGAGCTCCTACAATGAGCAGTTCTTC
>TRBJ2-4|.|TRBV18|few
CASSPPYGVDIQYF
TGTGCCAGCTCACCACCGTACGGGGTCGACATTCAGTACTTC
>TRBJ1-1|.|TRBV30|once
CAWSVLGSSAFF
TGTGCCTGGAGTGTACTTGGGTCGTCAGCTTTCTTT
>TRBJ2-2|.|TRBV7-2|.
CASSSLKVRNTGELFF
TGTGCCAGCAGCTCCCTGAAGGTCAGGAACACCGGGGAGCTGTTTTTT
>TRBJ1-2|TRBD1|TRBV24-1|.
CATSDDRGGYGYTF
TGTGCCACCAGTGATGACAGGGGCGGCTATGGCTACACCTTC
>TRBJ2-7|.|TRBV11-3|.
CASSFPPNYEQYF
TGTGCCAGCAGCTTCCCACCCAACTACGAGCAGTACTTC